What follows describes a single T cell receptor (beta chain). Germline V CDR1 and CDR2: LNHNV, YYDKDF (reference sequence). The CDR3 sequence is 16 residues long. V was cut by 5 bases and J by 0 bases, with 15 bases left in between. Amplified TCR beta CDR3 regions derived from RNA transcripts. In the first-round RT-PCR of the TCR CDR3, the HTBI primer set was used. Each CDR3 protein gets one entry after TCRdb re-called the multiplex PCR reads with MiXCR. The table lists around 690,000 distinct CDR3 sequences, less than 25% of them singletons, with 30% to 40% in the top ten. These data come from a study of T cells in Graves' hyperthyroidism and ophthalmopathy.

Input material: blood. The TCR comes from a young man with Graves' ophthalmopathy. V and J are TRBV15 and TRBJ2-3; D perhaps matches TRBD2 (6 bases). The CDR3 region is CATSVRVAVSTDTQYF. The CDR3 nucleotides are TGTGCCACCAGCGTAAGGGTAGCGGTTAGCACAGATACGCAGTATTTT.